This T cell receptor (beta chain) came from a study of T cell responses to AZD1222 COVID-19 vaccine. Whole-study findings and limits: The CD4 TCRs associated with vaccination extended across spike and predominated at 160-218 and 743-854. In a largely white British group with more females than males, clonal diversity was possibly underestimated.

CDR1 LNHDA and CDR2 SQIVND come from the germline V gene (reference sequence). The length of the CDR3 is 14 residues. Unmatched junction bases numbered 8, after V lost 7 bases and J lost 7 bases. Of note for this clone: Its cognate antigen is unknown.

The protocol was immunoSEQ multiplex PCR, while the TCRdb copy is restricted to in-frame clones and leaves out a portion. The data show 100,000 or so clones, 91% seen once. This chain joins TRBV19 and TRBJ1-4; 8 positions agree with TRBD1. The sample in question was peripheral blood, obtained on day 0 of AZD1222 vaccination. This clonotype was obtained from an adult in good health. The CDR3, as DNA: TGTGCCAGTATAATGCCAGGGGGCTCTGAAAAACTGTTTTTT. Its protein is CASIMPGGSEKLFF.